This is a list of T cell receptor beta chains from one sample in a study of control samples from healthy donors and cancer patients. The repertoire was sequenced with immunoSEQ multiplex PCR; TCRdb's copy has only in-frame clones and lacks some. Of about 410,000 clones in the sample, 80% to 95% were seen once. The sequencing input was PBMCs. These receptors were taken from a middle-aged man with head and neck cancer. Each CDR3 is given with its conserved first and last residue.

TRBV7-8,TRBJ1-5,CASNPSGSDSNQPQHF
TRBV10-3,TRBJ1-1,CAIRKPGANTEAFF
TRBV27,TRBJ1-4,CASSSPGRRGEKLFF
TRBV5-5,TRBJ2-5,CASSPGTGGQETQYF
TRBV19,TRBJ1-1,CASSQRGNTEAFF
TRBV12-3/TRBV12-4,TRBJ2-7,CASSLIGAYEQYF
TRBV6-5,TRBJ2-3,CASSYSGGPTDTQYF
TRBV4-1,TRBJ1-2,CASSQEAGIGYGYTF
TRBV28,TRBJ2-6,CATDPSGANVLTF
TRBV6-5,TRBJ2-1,CASSRDRGMGEQFF
TRBV7-2,TRBJ1-1,CASSLFGGENTEAFF
TRBV5-1,TRBJ2-5,CASYGTTQETQYF
TRBV28,TRBJ1-2,CASSLPRTGRPSNYGYTF
TRBV7-6,TRBJ1-4,CASSLGLPRQGGKLFF
TRBV19,TRBJ1-2,CASSIPGMGYGYTF
TRBV5-1,TRBJ2-3,CASSLESWGPSTDTQYF
TRBV9,TRBJ2-1,CASSVVPGLAGLGNEQFF
TRBV5-1,TRBJ1-1,CASSLRTGSHTEAFF
TRBV30,TRBJ2-5,CAWRSEETQYF
TRBV5-1,TRBJ2-6,CASRTTVSGANVLTF
TRBV5-1,TRBJ2-7,CASSIRDGSSYEQYF
TRBV6-5,TRBJ1-2,CASTTVEGHGYTF
TRBV9,TRBJ1-5,CASSVGQDSNQPQHF
TRBV30,TRBJ2-1,CAWTVGVGYNEQFF
TRBV11-2,TRBJ2-3,CASSLGLAADTQYF
TRBV5-1,TRBJ1-6,CASSLEQGATIGSPLHF
TRBV19,TRBJ2-5,CASSMAPAVLETQYF
TRBV7-2,TRBJ2-3,CASSFGQVSTDTQYF